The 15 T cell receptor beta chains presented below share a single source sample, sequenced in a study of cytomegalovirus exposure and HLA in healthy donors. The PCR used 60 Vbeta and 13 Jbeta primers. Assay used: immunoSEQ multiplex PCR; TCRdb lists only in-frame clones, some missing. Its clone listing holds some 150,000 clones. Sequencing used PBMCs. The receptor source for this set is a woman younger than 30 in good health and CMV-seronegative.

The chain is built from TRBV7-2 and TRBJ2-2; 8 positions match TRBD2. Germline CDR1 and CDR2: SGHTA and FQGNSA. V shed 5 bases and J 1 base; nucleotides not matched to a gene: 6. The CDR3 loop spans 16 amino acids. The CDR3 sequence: CASSRGSGENTGELFF. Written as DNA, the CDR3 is TGTGCCAGCAGCCGAGGTAGCGGGGAGAACACCGGGGAGCTGTTTTTT.

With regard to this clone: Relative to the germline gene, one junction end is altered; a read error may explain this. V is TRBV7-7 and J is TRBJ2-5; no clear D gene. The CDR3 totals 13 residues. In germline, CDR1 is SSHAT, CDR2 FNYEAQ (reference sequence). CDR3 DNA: TGTGCTAGCAGCTTAGTGGCTCAAGAGACCCAGTACTTC. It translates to CASSLVAQETQYF.

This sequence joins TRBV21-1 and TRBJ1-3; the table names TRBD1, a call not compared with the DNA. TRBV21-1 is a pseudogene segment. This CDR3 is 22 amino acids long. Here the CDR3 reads CASSNRSFSGQGARASGNTIYF. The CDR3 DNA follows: TGTGCCAGCAGCAATAGGTCCTTTTCGGGACAGGGGGCGCGAGCCTCTGGAAACACCATATATTTT.

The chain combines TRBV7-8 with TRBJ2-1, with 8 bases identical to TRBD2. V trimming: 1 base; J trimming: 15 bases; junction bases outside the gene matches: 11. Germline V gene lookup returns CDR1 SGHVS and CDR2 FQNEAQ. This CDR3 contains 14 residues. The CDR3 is CASSLELAGREGFF. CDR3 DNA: TGTGCCAGCAGCTTAGAACTAGCCGGGAGGGAGGGGTTCTTC.

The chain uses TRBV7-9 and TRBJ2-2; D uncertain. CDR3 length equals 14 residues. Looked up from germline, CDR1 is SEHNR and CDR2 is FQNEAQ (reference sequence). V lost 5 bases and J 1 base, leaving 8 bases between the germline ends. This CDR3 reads CASSPNMNTGELFF. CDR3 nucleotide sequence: TGTGCCAGCAGCCCCAACATGAACACCGGGGAGCTGTTTTTT.

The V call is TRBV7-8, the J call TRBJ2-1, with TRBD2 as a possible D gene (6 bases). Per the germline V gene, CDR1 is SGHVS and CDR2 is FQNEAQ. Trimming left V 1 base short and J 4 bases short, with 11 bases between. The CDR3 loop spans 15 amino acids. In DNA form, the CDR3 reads TGTGCCAGCAGCTTAGAGGTCCGGGGGTACAATGAGCAGTTCTTC. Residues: CASSLEVRGYNEQFF.

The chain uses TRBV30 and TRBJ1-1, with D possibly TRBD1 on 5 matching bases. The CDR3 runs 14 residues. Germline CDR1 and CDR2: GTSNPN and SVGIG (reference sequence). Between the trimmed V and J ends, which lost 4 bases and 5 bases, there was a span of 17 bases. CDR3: CAWNSQGSRTEAFF. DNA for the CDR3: TGTGCCTGGAACTCCCAGGGTTCGCGGACTGAAGCTTTCTTT.

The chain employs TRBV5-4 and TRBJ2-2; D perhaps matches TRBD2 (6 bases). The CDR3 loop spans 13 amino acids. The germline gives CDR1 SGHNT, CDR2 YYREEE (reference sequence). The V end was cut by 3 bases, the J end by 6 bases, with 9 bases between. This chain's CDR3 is CASSSVAAGELFF. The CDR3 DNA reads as TGTGCCAGCAGCTCAGTAGCGGCCGGGGAGCTGTTTTTT.

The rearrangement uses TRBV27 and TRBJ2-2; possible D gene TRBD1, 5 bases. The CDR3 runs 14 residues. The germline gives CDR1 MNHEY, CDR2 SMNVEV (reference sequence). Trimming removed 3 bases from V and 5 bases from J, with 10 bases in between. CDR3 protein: CASSFLRETGELFF. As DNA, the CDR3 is TGTGCCAGCAGTTTCCTCAGGGAAACCGGGGAGCTGTTTTTT.

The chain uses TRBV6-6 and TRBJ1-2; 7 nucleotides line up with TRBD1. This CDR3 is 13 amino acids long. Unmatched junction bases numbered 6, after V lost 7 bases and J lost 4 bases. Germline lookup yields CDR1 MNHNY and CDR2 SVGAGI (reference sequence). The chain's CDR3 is CASTQGNFYGYTF. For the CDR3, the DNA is TGTGCCAGCACACAGGGGAACTTCTATGGCTACACCTTC.

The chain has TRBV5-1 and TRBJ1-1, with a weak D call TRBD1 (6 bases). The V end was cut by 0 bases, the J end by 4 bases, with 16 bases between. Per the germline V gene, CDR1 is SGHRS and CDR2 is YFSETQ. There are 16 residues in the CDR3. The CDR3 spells CASSLGQVMVGTEAFF. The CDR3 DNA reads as TGCGCCAGCAGCTTGGGACAGGTGATGGTGGGCACTGAAGCTTTCTTT.

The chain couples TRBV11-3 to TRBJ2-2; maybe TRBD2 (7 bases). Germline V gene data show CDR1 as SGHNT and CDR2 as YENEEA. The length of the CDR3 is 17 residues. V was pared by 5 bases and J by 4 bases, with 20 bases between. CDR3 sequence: CASSPGLGGGVTGELFF. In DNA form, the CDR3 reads TGTGCCAGCAGCCCGGGCCTAGGGGGAGGGGTCACCGGGGAGCTGTTTTTT.

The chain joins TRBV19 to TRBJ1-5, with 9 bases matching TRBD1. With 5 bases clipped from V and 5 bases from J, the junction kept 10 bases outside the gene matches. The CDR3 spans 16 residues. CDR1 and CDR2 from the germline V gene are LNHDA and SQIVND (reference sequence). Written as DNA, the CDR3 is TGTGCCAGTAGTCCGGGAGGACAGGGGACGCATCAGCCCCAGCATTTT. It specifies CASSPGGQGTHQPQHF.

The DNA of the CDR3 is TGTGCCAGCAGCTTAGCGGGCAGTCAAGAGACCCAGTACTTC. Translating it yields CASSLAGSQETQYF. This chain links TRBV11-1 with TRBJ2-5, with D uncertain. The ends were cut back, 0 bases at V and 2 bases at J, with 7 bases in the middle. This CDR3 is built from 14 residues. The germline V gene has CDR1 SGHAT and CDR2 FQDESV (reference sequence).

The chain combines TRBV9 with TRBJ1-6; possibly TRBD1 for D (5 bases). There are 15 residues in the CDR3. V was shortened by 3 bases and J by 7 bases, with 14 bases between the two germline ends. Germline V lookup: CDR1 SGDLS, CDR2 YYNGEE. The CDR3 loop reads CASSASAGGNSPLHF. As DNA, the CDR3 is TGTGCCAGCAGCGCCAGCGCCGGGGGAAATTCACCCCTCCACTTT.